These T cell receptor beta chains were read from a single sample in a study of T cells expressing NK-cell markers. TCRdb reprocessed the 5' RACE reads, with one entry per CDR3 protein and no DNA. The sample includes fewer than 550,000 distinct CDR3 sequences. The sequenced material came from blood T cells: a sorted CD56 or NKG2C T cell subset, CD4+ or CD8+ T cells, or bulk PBMC T cells (not recorded which). These receptors came from a woman between 50 and 59 years old in good health. CDR3s include the opening cysteine and the closing phenylalanine or tryptophan.

TRBV28,TRBJ1-3,CASSLREPGNTIYF
TRBV12-3/TRBV12-4,TRBJ1-5,CASRVTGADNQPQHF
TRBV12-3/TRBV12-4,TRBJ1-6,CASSLKQGHSPLHF
TRBV11-2,TRBJ1-4,CASSWAGGTNEKLFF
TRBV29-1,TRBJ1-4,CSGTGAGEKLFF
TRBV29-1,TRBJ2-1,CSVGLVGYEQFF
TRBV7-6,TRBJ1-4,CASSLDSRGCCATNEKLFF
TRBV12-3/TRBV12-4,TRBJ2-5,CASSLRLAETQETQYF
TRBV29-1,TRBJ2-2,CSAKGQGAAGELFF
TRBV27,TRBJ1-4,CASSGRSTNEKLFF
TRBV3-1,TRBJ2-7,CASSQADGRAPYEQYF
TRBV18,TRBJ1-1,CASSPPKGRGTEAFF
TRBV7-3,TRBJ2-7,CASSLIGTSRYYEQYF
TRBV3-1,TRBJ2-7,CASSHSAGRNEQYF
TRBV7-9,TRBJ2-1,CASSRPGTGDNNEQFF
TRBV20-1,TRBJ2-1,CSARVGGSLHNEQFF
TRBV11-2,TRBJ2-6,CASSLRAQKLTGANVLTF
TRBV3-1,TRBJ1-3,CASRDRVNTIYF
TRBV7-2,TRBJ1-1,CASSPRLNSNTEAFF
TRBV25-1,TRBJ2-3,CASSEGGSPHDTQYF
TRBV28,TRBJ1-2,CASREGASNYGYTF
TRBV10-3,TRBJ2-1,CAISESRLRNEQFF
TRBV20-1,TRBJ2-3,CSAPAGTSDTQYF
TRBV5-1,TRBJ2-7,CASSPEGYEQYF
TRBV5-1,TRBJ1-2,CASSWVEGGSDGYTF
TRBV3-1,TRBJ2-2,CASSQLSLGTENTGELFF
TRBV5-1,TRBJ2-3,CASRDRVSLGTDTQYF
TRBV12-5,TRBJ1-5,CASGLVRKGRVYSNQPQHF
TRBV12-3/TRBV12-4,TRBJ1-5,CASSPRTTLQPQHF
TRBV25-1,TRBJ2-7,CASSGDRSFSYEQYF